This T cell receptor beta chain was captured by sequencing in a study of blood T cell repertoires in COVID-19. Study background: Specimens from acute and convalescent COVID-19 originated in the United States, Italy and Spain.

Germline CDR1 and CDR2: ENHRY and SYGVKD. V was pared by 2 bases and J by 3 bases, with 8 bases between. There are 14 residues in the CDR3. Sequencing used immunoSEQ multiplex PCR; TCRdb keeps in-frame clones, though not all of them. Of roughly 80,000 clones in the sample, 80% are singletons; the top ten hold about 5%. The origin of this receptor is a man aged 55-75 years with active or convalescent COVID-19. The specimen sequenced was peripheral blood. The chain carries TRBV10-3 and TRBJ1-5; a possible D gene is TRBD1 (5 bases). Written as DNA, the CDR3 is TGTGCCATCAGTGAGAGCAGGGACAATCAGCCCCAGCATTTT. Translated, it gives CAISESRDNQPQHF.